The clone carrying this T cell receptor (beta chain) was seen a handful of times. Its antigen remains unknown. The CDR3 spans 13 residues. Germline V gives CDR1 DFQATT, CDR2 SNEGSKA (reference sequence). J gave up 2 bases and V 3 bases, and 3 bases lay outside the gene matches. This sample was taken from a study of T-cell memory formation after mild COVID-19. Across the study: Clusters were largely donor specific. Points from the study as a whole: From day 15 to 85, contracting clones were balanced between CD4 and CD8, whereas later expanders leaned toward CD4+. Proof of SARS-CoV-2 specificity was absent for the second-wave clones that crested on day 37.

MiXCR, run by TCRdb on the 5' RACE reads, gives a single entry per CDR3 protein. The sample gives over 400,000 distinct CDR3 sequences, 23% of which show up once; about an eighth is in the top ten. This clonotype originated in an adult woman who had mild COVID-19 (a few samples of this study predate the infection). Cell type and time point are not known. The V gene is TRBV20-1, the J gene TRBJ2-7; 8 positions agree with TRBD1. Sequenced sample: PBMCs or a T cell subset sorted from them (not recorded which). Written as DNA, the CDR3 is TGCAGTGCTAGCGCAGGGGGCGCCTACGAGCAGTACTTC. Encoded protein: CSASAGGAYEQYF.